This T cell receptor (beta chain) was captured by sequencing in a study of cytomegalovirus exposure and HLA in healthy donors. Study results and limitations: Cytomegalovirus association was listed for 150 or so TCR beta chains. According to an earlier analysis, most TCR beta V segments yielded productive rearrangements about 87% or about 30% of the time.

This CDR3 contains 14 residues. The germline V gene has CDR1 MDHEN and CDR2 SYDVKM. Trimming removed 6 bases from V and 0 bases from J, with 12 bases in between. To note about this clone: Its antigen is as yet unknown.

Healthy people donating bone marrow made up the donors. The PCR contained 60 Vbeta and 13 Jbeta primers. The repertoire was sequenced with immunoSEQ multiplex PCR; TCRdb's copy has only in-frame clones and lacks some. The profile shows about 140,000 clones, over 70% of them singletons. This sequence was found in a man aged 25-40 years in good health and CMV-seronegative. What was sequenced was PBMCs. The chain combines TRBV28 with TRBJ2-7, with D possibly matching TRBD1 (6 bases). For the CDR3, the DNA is TGTGCCAGCAGCCCACAGGGCCCCTCCTACGAGCAGTACTTC. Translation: CASSPQGPSYEQYF.